One sample yielded the 10 T cell receptor beta chains listed below, sequenced in a study of OX40 agonist ivuxolimab in advanced cancers. This table comes from immunoSEQ multiplex PCR, and its TCRdb copy is limited to in-frame clones, with some not included. The sample includes 70,000 to 80,000 clones, approximately 90% of them seen just once. The sample here was CD4+ or CD8+ T cells sorted from blood, taken in a trial of the OX40 agonist ivuxolimab. The origin of the receptors is an adult with an advanced solid tumor such as melanoma, head and neck, liver or kidney cancer.

The V gene is TRBV15, the J gene TRBJ1-1; D not resolved. The length of the CDR3 is 14 residues. The germline CDR1 and CDR2 sequences are LNHNV and YYDKDF (reference sequence). V lost 0 bases and J lost 4, with 9 bases in between. CDR3 protein: CATSRDGVGTEAFF. In DNA, the CDR3 is TGTGCCACCAGCAGAGATGGGGTTGGCACTGAAGCTTTCTTT.

The chain is built from TRBV14 and TRBJ1-2, with D perhaps matching TRBD1 (5 bases). V was pared by 5 bases and J by 4 bases, with 11 bases between. Germline V lookup: CDR1 SGHDN, CDR2 FVKESK. The CDR3 has 13 residues. Here the CDR3 reads CASSYDSSYGYTF. The CDR3 nucleotides read TGTGCCAGCAGCTACGACAGCTCCTATGGCTACACCTTC.

The V call is TRBV10-1, the J call TRBJ2-1, with TRBD1 matching over 7 bases. CDR1 is WNHNN and CDR2 is SYGVQD in the germline V gene (reference sequence). The CDR3 sequence is 15 residues long. The V and J ends lost 0 bases and 9 bases, in that order; junction bases with no gene match: 8. The CDR3 coding sequence is TGCGCCAGCAGTGAGTCCGGGGAGACAGGGATTGAGCAGTTCTTC. The encoded protein is CASSESGETGIEQFF.

The chain has TRBV11-2 and TRBJ1-6, with TRBD1 as a possible D gene (5 bases). V was trimmed by 3 bases and J by 10 bases, leaving 13 bases between them. CDR1 SGHAT and CDR2 FQNNGV come from the germline V gene. The CDR3 spans 14 residues. In DNA form, the CDR3 reads TGTGCCAGCAGCTTCGGGACTACTGGCTCACCCCTCCACTTT. This translates into CASSFGTTGSPLHF.

The chain recombines TRBV5-6 with TRBJ2-5; TRBD1 aligns across 8 bases. Germline assignment: CDR1 SGHDT and CDR2 YYEEEE. Germline trimming cut 4 bases from V and 5 bases from J; bases unmatched to any gene: 7. The CDR3 covers 14 residues. The CDR3 sequence is CASSRAGGAETQYF. In DNA, the CDR3 is TGTGCCAGCAGCCGGGCAGGGGGCGCCGAGACCCAGTACTTC.

The rearrangement links TRBV9 to TRBJ2-7, with 12 bases identical to TRBD1. CDR3 length equals 15 residues. V lost 4 bases and J lost 7; bases outside the gene matches: 9. Germline assignment: CDR1 SGDLS and CDR2 YYNGEE. Here the CDR3 reads CASSTTGQGAGEQYF. For the CDR3, the DNA is TGTGCCAGCAGCACGACGGGACAGGGGGCGGGTGAGCAGTACTTC.

The chain recombines TRBV6-5 with TRBJ2-7; D remains unclear. From germline, CDR1 is MNHEY and CDR2 SVGAGI. Between the trimmed V and J ends, which lost 2 bases and 5 bases, there was a span of 16 bases. This CDR3 contains 15 residues. CDR3 in DNA: TGTGCCAGCAGTTACACATCGGAAACGCCTAACGAGCAGTACTTC. Protein sequence: CASSYTSETPNEQYF.

The chain recombines TRBV19 with TRBJ1-3; D unresolved. With 6 bases removed from V and 7 bases from J, the gap between germline ends came to 7 bases. The CDR3 consists of 11 residues. CDR1 and CDR2 from the germline V gene are LNHDA and SQIVND (reference sequence). The CDR3: CASSQSNTIYF. CDR3 DNA: TGTGCCAGTAGCCAGTCGAACACCATATATTTT.

The V call is TRBV28, the J call TRBJ2-4; D not certain. CDR1 is MDHEN and CDR2 is SYDVKM in the germline V gene. The CDR3 spans 13 residues. Trimming pared 2 bases from V and 7 bases from J, leaving 9 bases between. The CDR3 is CASSLNGGNIQYF. CDR3 nucleotide sequence: TGTGCCAGCAGTTTAAACGGTGGGAACATTCAGTACTTC.

The genes are TRBV19 and TRBJ2-7, with 8 bases identical to TRBD1. Germline-derived CDR1 and CDR2 are LNHDA and SQIVND (reference sequence). The CDR3 is made up of 14 amino acids. Trimming cost V 4 bases and J 10 bases; bases outside gene matches: 12. CDR3 amino acids: CASSTTSLGQGQYF. In DNA form, the CDR3 reads TGTGCCAGTAGTACCACCTCACTTGGACAGGGCCAGTACTTC.